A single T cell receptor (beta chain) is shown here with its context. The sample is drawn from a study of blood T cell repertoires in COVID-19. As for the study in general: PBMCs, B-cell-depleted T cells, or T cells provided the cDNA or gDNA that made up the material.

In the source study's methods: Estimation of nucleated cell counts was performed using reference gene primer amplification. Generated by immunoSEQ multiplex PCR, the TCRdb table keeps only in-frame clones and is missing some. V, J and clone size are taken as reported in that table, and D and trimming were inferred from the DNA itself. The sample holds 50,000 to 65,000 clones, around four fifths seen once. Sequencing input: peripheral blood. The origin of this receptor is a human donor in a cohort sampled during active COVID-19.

DNA for the CDR3: TGCAGTGGTTCCCTTTATGAGACCCAGTACTTC. Translated, it gives CSGSLYETQYF. The chain couples TRBV20-1 to TRBJ2-5; no firm D call. Germline V gene lookup returns CDR1 DFQATT and CDR2 SNEGSKA (reference sequence). Trimming left V 7 bases short and J 5 bases short, with 11 bases between. CDR3 size: 11 residues.